The 25 T cell receptor beta chains below all came from one sample that was sequenced in a study of T-cell reconstitution after alpha-beta-depleted transplantation in children. Molecular barcoding with unique molecular identifiers was used for the TCRbeta library. TCRdb analysed the PCR reads with MiXCR anew, one entry per CDR3 protein. The table lists some 600,000 distinct CDR3 sequences, 10% to 15% of them singletons. This sample comprised PBMCs, mostly from graft donor cells, obtained 360 days after TCRalphabeta/CD19-depleted stem cell transplant. The origin of the receptors is a male patient younger than 18 who had a stem cell transplant for acute myeloid leukemia, so the T cells may come from the graft donor.

This clonotype has just a few counts. This sequence joins TRBV5-1 and TRBJ2-7; D remains unclear. V was pared by 0 bases and J by 3 bases, with 13 bases between. The CDR3 spans 15 residues. The germline V gene has CDR1 SGHRS and CDR2 YFSETQ. CDR3 in DNA: TGCGCCAGCAGCTTGGTTTTCGCGGCGGACTACGAGCAGTACTTC. Protein: CASSLVFAADYEQYF.

This clonotype occurred many times. The CDR3 reads CSASKAASGYTDTQYF. CDR3 sequence (DNA): TGCAGTGCTAGCAAGGCGGCTAGCGGCTACACAGATACGCAGTATTTT. The V and J genes are TRBV20-1 and TRBJ2-3, with 7 bases aligning to TRBD2. J gave up 2 bases and V 3 bases, and 11 bases lay outside the gene matches. CDR1 is DFQATT and CDR2 is SNEGSKA in the germline V gene (reference sequence). The CDR3 is 16 residues long.

This clonotype was picked up a small number of times. The chain employs TRBV20-1 and TRBJ2-7, with D unclear. The CDR3 has 15 residues. CDR1 and CDR2 (germline): DFQATT, SNEGSKA (reference sequence). Trimming pared 5 bases from V and 5 bases from J, leaving 22 bases between. The CDR3 protein is CSAREGRTFLHEQYF. The CDR3 region has the DNA TGCAGTGCTCGTGAAGGCAGGACGTTCCTCCACGAGCAGTACTTC.

Details on this clonotype: A junction boundary mismatches the germline segment, possibly from a read error. The V call is TRBV30, the J call TRBJ2-1, with 11 bases lining up with TRBD2. This CDR3 is built from 14 residues. Germline loops: CDR1 GTSNPN, CDR2 SVGIG (reference sequence). CDR3 bases: TGTGCCTGGAGTGTACCGTCGCTAGCGGGAGGTTCCAACTTC. The encoded protein is CAWSVPSLAGGSNF.

This clonotype was found a few times. The gene calls are TRBV10-2 and TRBJ2-7, with D perhaps TRBD2 (5 bases). Germline V gives CDR1 WSHSY, CDR2 SAAADI. This CDR3 comprises 13 residues. Deletions cut 2 bases from V and 2 bases from J, with 7 bases between. CDR3 residues: CASSEQRAYEQYF. As DNA, the CDR3 is TGCGCCAGCAGTGAGCAGAGGGCCTACGAGCAGTACTTC.

This clonotype appeared many times. J is TRBJ2-7 and V is TRBV13, with TRBD2 matching over 11 bases. Looked up from germline, CDR1 is PRHDT and CDR2 is FYEKMQ (reference sequence). The CDR3 spans 15 residues. Unmatched junction bases numbered 8, after V lost 6 bases and J lost 4 bases. CDR3 in amino acids: CASSQTSGNLYEQYF. Here the CDR3 DNA reads TGTGCCAGCAGTCAGACTAGCGGGAATCTATACGAGCAGTACTTC.

The V call is TRBV2, the J call TRBJ2-5, with 8 bases matching TRBD2. The CDR3 runs to 13 residues. CDR1 and CDR2 (germline): SNHLY, FYNNEI. Trimming took 6 bases from V and 3 from J; bases not matched to a gene: 3. The DNA of the CDR3 is TGTGCCAGCAGAGCGGGAGTTAAAGAGACCCAGTACTTC. Amino acid sequence: CASRAGVKETQYF. Supplemented by reference TRBV2 and TRBJ2-5, the full variable domain reads EPEVTQTPSHQVTQMGQEVILRCVPISNHLYFYWYRQILGQKVEFLVSFYNNEISEKSEIFDDQFSVERPDGSNFTLKIRSTKLEDSAMYFCASRAGVKETQYFGPGTRLLVL.

This clonotype appeared a few times. The chain uses TRBV28 and TRBJ2-4; D remains ambiguous. Germline V gene sequence: CDR1 MDHEN, CDR2 SYDVKM. CDR3 length equals 13 residues. V shed 3 bases and J shed 9 bases, with 12 bases lying between them. The CDR3 nucleotides are TGTGCCAGCAGTTTGGGTAGGGAACGCATTCAGTACTTC. It yields the protein CASSLGRERIQYF.

This clonotype was observed a few times. V is TRBV5-1 and J is TRBJ2-7; 7 bases match TRBD1. Germline V CDR1 and CDR2: SGHRS, YFSETQ. Trimming cost V 4 bases and J 4 bases; bases outside gene matches: 11. The CDR3 has 15 residues. CDR3 DNA: TGCGCCAGCAGCGCTATCGACAGGGTGGCGTACGAGCAGTACTTC. Amino acids: CASSAIDRVAYEQYF.

The V call is TRBV7-9, the J call TRBJ2-5, with unresolved D. The CDR3 extends over 11 amino acids. The V gene lost 5 bases and the J gene lost 7 bases, with 8 bases spanning the gap. The germline gives CDR1 SEHNR, CDR2 FQNEAQ (reference sequence). The CDR3 sequence is CASSPDGTQYF. Here the CDR3 DNA reads TGTGCCAGCAGCCCGGACGGGACCCAGTACTTC. The whole variable domain, remainder taken from reference TRBV7-9 and TRBJ2-5, is DTGVSQNPRHKITKRGQNVTFRCDPISEHNRLYWYRQTLGQGPEFLTYFQNEAQLEKSRLLSDRFSAERPKGSFSTLEIQRTEQGDSAMYLCASSPDGTQYFGPGTRLLVL.

The chain recombines TRBV18 with TRBJ2-1; possible D gene TRBD1, 6 bases. This CDR3 is 12 amino acids long. Germline V gives CDR1 KGHSH, CDR2 LQKENI. Trimming removed 4 bases at V and 10 bases at J, with 11 bases between. CDR3 in amino acids: CASSQRGWEQFF. CDR3 nucleotides: TGTGCCAGCTCACAAAGGGGGTGGGAGCAGTTCTTC. The variable domain in full, with the rest retrieved from reference TRBV18 and TRBJ2-1, is NAGVMQNPRHLVRRRGQEARLRCSPMKGHSHVYWYRQLPEEGLKFMVYLQKENIIDESGMPKERFSAEFPKEGPSILRIQQVVRGDSAAYFCASSQRGWEQFFGPGTRLTVL.

CDR3 in DNA: TGTGCCAGTGGAGGTTGGGGCTACACCTTC. Translation: CASGGWGYTF. The genes are TRBV6-5 and TRBJ1-2; no clear D. Germline V gives CDR1 MNHEY, CDR2 SVGAGI. The CDR3 loop spans 10 amino acids. V was shortened by 9 bases and J by 8 bases, with 10 bases between the two germline ends.

This clonotype was found many times. The chain combines TRBV29-1 with TRBJ2-7; D is undetermined. Germline V gene lookup returns CDR1 SQVTM and CDR2 ANQGSEA. Trimming shortened V by 5 bases and J by 9 bases, and 20 bases separated the two germline ends. The CDR3 extends over 13 amino acids. The CDR3 reads CSVSGHNEWAQYF. CDR3 sequence (DNA): TGCAGCGTTTCGGGCCATAACGAATGGGCGCAGTACTTC.

V gene TRBV7-2 combines with J gene TRBJ2-1, with D perhaps matching TRBD2 (5 bases). CDR3 length: 15 residues. Germline V gene lookup returns CDR1 SGHTA and CDR2 FQGNSA. Trimming took 6 bases from V and 1 from J, leaving 13 bases between them. The CDR3 coding sequence is TGTGCCAGCAGTGTTATTAGCGTATCCTACAATGAGCAGTTCTTC. Translated, it gives CASSVISVSYNEQFF.

The genes are TRBV27 and TRBJ2-5; possible D gene TRBD1, 7 bases. Germline V gives CDR1 MNHEY, CDR2 SMNVEV (reference sequence). The CDR3 is 17 residues long. V lost 2 bases, J lost 2 bases, and 18 bases lay in between. The CDR3: CASSLRGATGAQETQYF. DNA of the CDR3: TGTGCCAGCAGTTTAAGGGGGGCTACAGGGGCGCAAGAGACCCAGTACTTC.

This clonotype has only a few counts. J is TRBJ1-2 and V is TRBV9; 7 nucleotides match TRBD1. The length of the CDR3 is 14 residues. Trimming took 5 bases from V and 3 from J; bases not matched to a gene: 7. Germline V CDR1 and CDR2: SGDLS, YYNGEE. CDR3 in DNA: TGTGCCAGCAGTGAGACAGGGATCGACTATGGCTACACCTTC. It translates to CASSETGIDYGYTF.

The V gene is TRBV3-1, the J gene TRBJ2-1; D may be TRBD2 (6 bases). The CDR3 extends over 15 amino acids. From germline, CDR1 is LGHDT and CDR2 YNNKEL (reference sequence). Trimming stripped 7 bases from V and 2 bases from J, with 15 bases between. In DNA, the CDR3 is TGTGCCAGCAAACCGGGACTTCAAGCCTACAATGAGCAGTTCTTC. This translates into CASKPGLQAYNEQFF.

In DNA form, the CDR3 reads TGTGCCAGCAGCCAACAGGGGCTTAGCACAGATACGCAGTATTTT. This translates into CASSQQGLSTDTQYF. This chain connects TRBV28 to TRBJ2-3, with 7 bases matching TRBD1. CDR3 length equals 15 residues. Germline CDR1 and CDR2: MDHEN and SYDVKM. Unmatched junction bases numbered 6, after V lost 6 bases and J lost 0 bases.

The gene calls are TRBV5-1 and TRBJ2-7; 7 nucleotides agree with TRBD1. CDR3 length: 15 amino acids. Losses at the gene ends were 0 bases for V and 5 bases for J; bases not matched to a gene: 8. Germline lookup yields CDR1 SGHRS and CDR2 YFSETQ. CDR3 in amino acids: CASSLGLGGLNEQYF. For the CDR3, the DNA is TGCGCCAGCAGCTTGGGTCTAGGGGGCTTGAACGAGCAGTACTTC.

This clonotype was recorded many times. The chain is built from TRBV11-2 and TRBJ2-7; D not certain. Germline V lookup: CDR1 SGHAT, CDR2 FQNNGV. V dropped 3 bases and J dropped 2 bases, with 11 bases sitting between them. The CDR3 spans 14 residues. This CDR3 reads CASSFSGFTYEQYF. CDR3 bases: TGTGCCAGCAGCTTTTCCGGTTTCACCTACGAGCAGTACTTC.

The chain links TRBV9 to TRBJ2-7; tentatively, D is TRBD2 (5 bases). Germline lookup yields CDR1 SGDLS and CDR2 YYNGEE. The V gene lost 4 bases and the J gene lost 0 bases, with 17 bases spanning the gap. The CDR3 spans 16 residues. CDR3 amino acids: CASSPSGGLYSYEQYF. The CDR3 DNA is TGTGCCAGCAGCCCCAGCGGCGGATTGTACTCCTACGAGCAGTACTTC.

Many counts were recorded for this clonotype. CDR3 region: CASSSTHLGTEAFF. The CDR3 bases are TGTGCCAGCAGCTCTACCCACTTGGGGACTGAAGCTTTCTTT. The chain combines TRBV7-8 with TRBJ1-1; no clear D. This CDR3 has 14 residues. V gave up 4 bases and J gave up 5 bases, with 14 bases separating them. Germline-derived CDR1 and CDR2 are SGHVS and FQNEAQ.

This clonotype was seen only a few times. The V and J genes are TRBV7-6 and TRBJ2-2, with 7 nucleotides matching TRBD2. Trimming at V came to 2 bases and at J to 3 bases, leaving 6 bases not matched to a gene. Germline V lookup: CDR1 SGHVS, CDR2 FNYEAQ. The CDR3 sequence is 16 residues long. This CDR3 reads CASSLQASGHTGELFF. CDR3 bases: TGTGCCAGCAGCTTACAGGCTAGCGGTCACACCGGGGAGCTGTTTTTT.

This clonotype was counted only a few times. The chain employs TRBV27 and TRBJ2-1, with 10 bases matching TRBD2. The V and J ends lost 2 bases and 2 bases, in that order; junction bases with no gene match: 6. Germline V gives CDR1 MNHEY, CDR2 SMNVEV (reference sequence). This CDR3 region has 17 residues. The DNA of the CDR3 is TGTGCCAGCAGTTTAGCTAGCGGGAGTGTCCCCTACAATGAGCAGTTCTTC. Translation gives CASSLASGSVPYNEQFF.

There are many counts of this clonotype. This chain links TRBV5-1 with TRBJ2-3, with D tentatively TRBD2 (7 bases). V lost 1 base, J lost 1 base, and 22 bases lay in between. CDR3 length equals 19 residues. Germline V lookup: CDR1 SGHRS, CDR2 YFSETQ. CDR3 nucleotides: TGCGCCAGCAGCTTGTCGAGCAGGGGAGGGAACAGACGCACAGATACGCAGTATTTT. Its translation: CASSLSSRGGNRRTDTQYF.